Here is one T cell receptor (beta chain) with its context. V gave up 4 bases and J gave up 6 bases; unmatched junction bases: 4. The germline V gene has CDR1 SGHNT and CDR2 YYREEE (reference sequence). The CDR3 length is 16 residues. This record comes from a study of OX40 agonist ivuxolimab in advanced cancers. Overall study: Each patient was given ivuxolimab into a vein every 2 weeks, at 0.01 to 10 mg/kg. Three patients responded partially, comprising one with hepatocellular carcinoma and two with cutaneous melanoma.

Assay: immunoSEQ multiplex PCR; the TCRdb copy retains only in-frame clones and omits some. This table has about 72,000 clones, 88% appearing once. Sequencing used CD4+ or CD8+ T cells sorted from blood, obtained in a trial of the OX40 agonist ivuxolimab. V is TRBV5-4 and J is TRBJ2-2; 15 bases are a match to TRBD2. The origin of this receptor is an adult with an advanced solid tumor such as melanoma, head and neck, liver or kidney cancer. CDR3 sequence: CASSPGLAGGSGELFF. CDR3 sequence (DNA): TGTGCCAGCAGCCCGGGACTAGCGGGAGGCTCCGGGGAGCTGTTTTTT.